Below are 17 T cell receptor beta chains sequenced from a single sample in a study of blood T cell repertoires in COVID-19. Clones were sequenced by immunoSEQ multiplex PCR, and TCRdb holds only the in-frame ones, with some missing. The sample has some 100,000 clones, roughly 90% seen once; the top ten hold roughly 1.5%. The sequencing sample was made of peripheral blood. These receptors all stem from a human donor with active COVID-19. The donor label of this sample is uncertain.

The V call is TRBV9, the J call TRBJ2-7; 9 bases match TRBD2. J gave up 2 bases and V 2 bases, and 5 bases lay outside the gene matches. There are 15 residues in the CDR3. Germline V gives CDR1 SGDLS, CDR2 YYNGEE. The CDR3 sequence is CASSVGTSRAYEQYF. CDR3 DNA sequence: TGTGCCAGCAGCGTGGGGACTAGCCGGGCCTACGAGCAGTACTTC.

This chain connects TRBV10-3 to TRBJ1-1, with TRBD1 matching 8 bases. J lost 6 bases, V lost 6 bases, and 9 bases had no gene match. Germline CDR1 ENHRY, CDR2 SYGVKD. CDR3 size: 14 residues. The CDR3 reads CAIRPGQGGAEAFF. Here the CDR3 DNA reads TGTGCCATCAGACCAGGACAGGGTGGCGCTGAAGCTTTCTTT.

CDR3 sequence: CASSLSRGPYEQYF. The CDR3 DNA follows: TGTGCCAGCAGCTTAAGTCGAGGGCCCTACGAGCAGTACTTC. V usage is TRBV11-2 and J usage is TRBJ2-7, with a tentative D call TRBD2 (5 bases). This CDR3 is 14 amino acids long. Germline V lookup: CDR1 SGHAT, CDR2 FQNNGV. V lost 2 bases, J lost 2 bases, and 10 bases lay in between.

V gene TRBV19 combines with J gene TRBJ2-1, with D possibly being TRBD2 (5 bases). The CDR3 consists of 15 residues. V was shortened by 2 bases and J by 4 bases, with 12 bases between the two germline ends. Germline CDR1 LNHDA, CDR2 SQIVND (reference sequence). CDR3 sequence (DNA): TGTGCCAGTAGTATATTTCTTGAGGGATACAATGAGCAGTTCTTC. This gives the protein CASSIFLEGYNEQFF.

A word on this clone: At the DNA level, this CDR3 is encoded by other sequences in the same sample as well. V is TRBV4-3 and J is TRBJ2-7; 9 bases are shared with TRBD1. Germline V gene data show CDR1 as LGHNA and CDR2 as YSLEER. The CDR3 is 14 residues long. V lost 3 bases to trimming and J lost 0 bases; unmatched junction nucleotides: 0. The CDR3 DNA follows: TGCGCCAGCAGCCAGGGACAGGGCTCCTACGAGCAGTACTTC. Protein product: CASSQGQGSYEQYF.

The rearrangement joins TRBV29-1 to TRBJ2-7, with TRBD1 matching over 9 bases. The CDR3 runs to 16 residues. The trim removed 4 bases at V and 2 bases at J, leaving 12 bases unmatched. CDR1 and CDR2 from the germline V gene are SQVTM and ANQGSEA. The CDR3 sequence is CSVVWDRAIIPYEQYF. The CDR3 DNA reads TGCAGCGTTGTCTGGGACAGGGCCATAATTCCCTACGAGCAGTACTTC.

This chain uses TRBV25-1 with TRBJ2-5; 9 nucleotides agree with TRBD1. Germline V gene data show CDR1 as MGHDK and CDR2 as SYGVNS. The ends lost 4 bases at V and 4 bases at J; junction bases unmatched: 7. This CDR3 has 15 amino acids. The CDR3 loop reads CASSVNRGRIETQYF. CDR3 nucleotide sequence: TGTGCCAGCAGTGTGAACAGGGGGCGCATAGAGACCCAGTACTTC.

The rearrangement uses TRBV28 and TRBJ1-4; D is perhaps TRBD1 (5 bases). V was shortened by 7 bases and J by 6 bases, with 12 bases between the two germline ends. Per the germline V gene, CDR1 is MDHEN and CDR2 is SYDVKM. This CDR3 comprises 13 residues. This chain's CDR3 is CASTATDDEKLFF. CDR3 coding DNA: TGTGCCAGCACAGCGACAGATGATGAAAAACTGTTTTTT.

The rearrangement joins TRBV13 to TRBJ2-7, with 8 bases fitting TRBD2. The CDR3 runs to 16 residues. The germline V gene encodes CDR1 PRHDT and CDR2 FYEKMQ (reference sequence). V was clipped by 2 bases and J by 0 bases; unmatched bases: 6. CDR3 nucleotide sequence: TGTGCCAGCAGCTTAAGCGGGGGCCCAAGCTCCTACGAGCAGTACTTC. It yields the protein CASSLSGGPSSYEQYF.

V usage is TRBV4-1 and J usage is TRBJ2-3; 7 bases agree with TRBD2. CDR1 is MGHRA and CDR2 is YSYEKL in the germline V gene. CDR3 size: 17 residues. V lost 0 bases, J lost 0 bases, and 6 bases stayed unmatched. The CDR3 DNA reads as TGCGCCAGCAGCCAAGAGGGATACGGGGGGAGCACAGATACGCAGTATTTT. Translating it yields CASSQEGYGGSTDTQYF.

The CDR3 DNA follows: TGCGCCAGCAGCTTGCAGGGGAGTCGCACCGGGGAGCTGTTTTTT. Protein sequence: CASSLQGSRTGELFF. This chain uses TRBV5-1 with TRBJ2-2; D might be TRBD1 (6 bases). Germline loops: CDR1 SGHRS, CDR2 YFSETQ. This CDR3 spans 15 amino acids. Trimming pared 1 base from V and 4 bases from J, leaving 11 bases between.

The rearrangement uses TRBV7-9 and TRBJ2-2; TRBD2 is a possible D gene (6 bases). Germline loops: CDR1 SEHNR, CDR2 FQNEAQ (reference sequence). V gave up 5 bases and J gave up 1 base, with 14 bases separating them. The CDR3 consists of 16 residues. For the CDR3, the DNA is TGTGCCAGCAGCCCCCTGGGGGGTCTGAACACCGGGGAGCTGTTTTTT. This translates into CASSPLGGLNTGELFF.

The chain couples TRBV7-9 to TRBJ1-2; D is ambiguous. V shed 5 bases and J shed 5 bases, with 12 bases lying between them. This CDR3 comprises 13 residues. CDR1 and CDR2 (germline): SEHNR, FQNEAQ (reference sequence). The CDR3 bases are TGTGCCAGCAGCGACGAGGCGGGTTATGGCTACACCTTC. Protein: CASSDEAGYGYTF.

This clone was recorded only once. The chain has TRBV3-1 (or the pseudogene TRBV3-2) and TRBJ1-2, with a tentative D call TRBD1 (5 bases). Germline-derived CDR1 and CDR2 are LGHDT and YNNKEL (reference sequence). V shed 2 bases and J shed 3 bases, with 10 bases lying between them. This CDR3 spans 14 amino acids. The CDR3 loop reads CASSQQGNDYGYTF. The CDR3 DNA is TGTGCCAGCAGCCAACAGGGTAATGACTATGGCTACACCTTC.

The DNA of the CDR3 is TGTGCCAGTAGAGGAGGAGGGGGGGTTTCCTACAATGAGCAGTTCTTC. Amino acid sequence: CASRGGGGVSYNEQFF. This chain links TRBV19 with TRBJ2-1, with D possibly TRBD2 on 7 matching bases. The V gene lost 6 bases and the J gene lost 1 base, with 16 bases spanning the gap. CDR1 and CDR2 (germline): LNHDA, SQIVND (reference sequence). There are 16 residues in the CDR3.

The chain couples TRBV4-3 to TRBJ1-2, with TRBD1 matching 9 bases. V trimming: 0 bases; J trimming: 4 bases; junction bases outside the gene matches: 6. Germline CDR1 is LGHNA and CDR2 is YSLEER. The CDR3 loop spans 16 amino acids. CDR3 residues: CASSQDRTGDFYGYTF. The CDR3 DNA sequence: TGCGCCAGCAGCCAAGATAGGACAGGGGATTTCTATGGCTACACCTTC.

V usage is TRBV6-2 or TRBV6-3 and J usage is TRBJ1-5, with 7 bases that match TRBD1. The V and J ends lost 4 bases and 7 bases, in that order; junction bases with no gene match: 7. Per the germline V gene, CDR1 is MNHEY and CDR2 is SVGEGT. This CDR3 contains 14 residues. In DNA form, the CDR3 reads TGTGCCAGCAGTTTCGACAGGGCAGGACAGCCCCAGCATTTT. It codes for CASSFDRAGQPQHF.